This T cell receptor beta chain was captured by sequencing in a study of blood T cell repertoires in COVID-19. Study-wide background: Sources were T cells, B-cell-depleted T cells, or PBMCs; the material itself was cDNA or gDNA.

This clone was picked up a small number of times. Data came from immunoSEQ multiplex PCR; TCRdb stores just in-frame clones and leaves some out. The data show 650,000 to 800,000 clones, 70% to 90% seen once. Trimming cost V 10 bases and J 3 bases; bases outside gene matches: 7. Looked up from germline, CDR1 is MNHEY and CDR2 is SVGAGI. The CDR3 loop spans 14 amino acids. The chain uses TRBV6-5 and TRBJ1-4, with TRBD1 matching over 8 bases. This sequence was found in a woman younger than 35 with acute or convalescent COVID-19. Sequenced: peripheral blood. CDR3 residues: CATSRGPANEKLFF. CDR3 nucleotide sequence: TGTGCCACTTCCAGGGGGCCGGCTAATGAAAAACTGTTTTTT.